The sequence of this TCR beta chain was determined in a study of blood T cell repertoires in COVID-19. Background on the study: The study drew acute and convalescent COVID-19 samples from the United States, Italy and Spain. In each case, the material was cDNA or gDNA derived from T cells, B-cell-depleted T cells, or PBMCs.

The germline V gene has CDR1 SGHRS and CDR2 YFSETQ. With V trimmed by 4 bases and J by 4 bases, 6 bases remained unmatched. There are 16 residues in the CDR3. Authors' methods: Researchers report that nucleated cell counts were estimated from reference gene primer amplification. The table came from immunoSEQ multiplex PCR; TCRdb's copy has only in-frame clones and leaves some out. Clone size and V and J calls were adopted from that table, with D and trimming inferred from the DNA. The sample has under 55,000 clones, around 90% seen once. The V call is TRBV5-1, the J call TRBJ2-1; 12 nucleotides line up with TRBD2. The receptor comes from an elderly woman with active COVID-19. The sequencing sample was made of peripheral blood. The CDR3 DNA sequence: TGCGCCAGCAGCGGACTGCTAGCGGGGGGGTACAATGAGCAGTTCTTC. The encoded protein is CASSGLLAGGYNEQFF. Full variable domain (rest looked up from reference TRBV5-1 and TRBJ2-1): KAGVTQTPRYLIKTRGQQVTLSCSPISGHRSVSWYQQTPGQGLQFLFEYFSETQRNKGNFPGRFSGRQFSNSRSEMNVSTLELGDSALYLCASSGLLAGGYNEQFFGPGTRLTVL.